This T cell receptor (beta chain) was identified during a study of response to subunit inactivated influenza vaccine. TCRdb processed the RT-PCR reads anew with MiXCR; each CDR3 protein has one entry. The repertoire holds hundreds of thousands of distinct CDR3 sequences, with 11% to 15% as singletons. This clonotype was detected only a few times. V lost 1 base and J 2 bases, leaving 6 bases between the germline ends. The CDR3 length is 14 residues. CDR1 is SNHLY and CDR2 is FYNNEI in the germline V gene. This clonotype was obtained from a middle-aged man who received an inactivated influenza vaccine. The sequences come from PBMCs from blood, collected about 14 days before vaccination. The V and J genes are TRBV2 and TRBJ1-5, with D uncertain. CDR3 sequence reads: CASSEGRGNQPQHF. CDR3 nucleotide sequence: TGTGCCAGCAGTGAAGGCAGAGGCAATCAGCCCCAGCATTTT.